This TCR beta chain was retrieved from a study of PD-1 blockade in classical Hodgkin lymphoma. After autologous stem cell transplantation all patients relapsed, and prior brentuximab vedotin exposure differed between cohorts. Complete response, partial response or progressive disease were the best responses. CDR3 size: 17 residues. V was cut by 6 bases and J by 3 bases, with 20 bases left in between. From germline, CDR1 is MNHEY and CDR2 SMNVEV (reference sequence). Study-wide results and caveats: Complete responders entered with baseline diversity on par with newly diagnosed patients, the results showed. Some patients began nivolumab under 1 year after ASCT. These patients were excluded from later analyses. Reports indicated that newly diagnosed patients had lower baseline TCR diversity than healthy donors did.

A note on this clone: The antigen is undetermined.

Libraries were prepared by immunoSEQ multiplex PCR; TCRdb keeps only in-frame clonotypes and omits some of them. The sample holds about 15,000 clones; roughly 84% are singletons and the top ten take around 37%. The chain is built from TRBV27 and TRBJ1-4; D is possibly TRBD1 (5 bases). This TCR derives from a human donor with classical Hodgkin lymphoma. The source was peripheral blood mononuclear cells (PBMCs), collected before the second cycle of nivolumab. CDR3 coding DNA: TGTGCCAGCAGCCCTTTCCAGGGAGCATATCCTAATGAAAAACTGTTTTTT. Translating it yields CASSPFQGAYPNEKLFF. Full variable domain (outside the CDR3, taken from reference TRBV27 and TRBJ1-4): EAQVTQNPRYLITVTGKKLTVTCSQNMNHEYMSWYRQDPGLGLRQIYYSMNVEVTDKGDVPEGYKVSRKEKRNFPLILESPSPNQTSLYFCASSPFQGAYPNEKLFFGSGTQLSVL.